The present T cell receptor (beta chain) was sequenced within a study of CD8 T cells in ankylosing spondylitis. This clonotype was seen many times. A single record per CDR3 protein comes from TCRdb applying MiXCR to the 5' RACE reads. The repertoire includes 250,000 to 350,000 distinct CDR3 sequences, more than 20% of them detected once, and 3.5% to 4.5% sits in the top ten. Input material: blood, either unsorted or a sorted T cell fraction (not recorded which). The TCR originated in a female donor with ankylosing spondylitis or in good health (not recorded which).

This CDR3 is CASSEKETQYF. CDR3 in DNA: TGCGCCAGCAGCGAGAAAGAGACCCAGTACTTC. This chain joins TRBV5-1 and TRBJ2-5; no reliable D call. Trimming shortened V by 4 bases and J by 3 bases, and 4 bases separated the two germline ends. The CDR3 is made up of 11 amino acids. Germline V lookup: CDR1 SGHRS, CDR2 YFSETQ. Full variable domain (remainder filled in from reference TRBV5-1 and TRBJ2-5): KAGVTQTPRYLIKTRGQQVTLSCSPISGHRSVSWYQQTPGQGLQFLFEYFSETQRNKGNFPGRFSGRQFSNSRSEMNVSTLELGDSALYLCASSEKETQYFGPGTRLLVL.